The sequence of this TCR beta chain was determined in a study of PD-L1 blockade in urothelial cancer. About the research overall: Every 3 weeks, patients received intravenous atezolizumab 1,200 mg, beginning 2014.

Study results and limitations: A pretreatment blood TCR clonality that fell below the median predicted better progression-free and overall survival.

Concerning this clone itself: Its antigen is undetermined.

V was shortened by 8 bases and J by 4 bases, with 12 bases between the two germline ends. This CDR3 is 13 amino acids long. Per germline, CDR1 SEHNR and CDR2 FQNEAQ (reference sequence). Clones were read by immunoSEQ multiplex PCR, and TCRdb kept only the in-frame ones, dropping some. The sample carries fewer than 75,000 clones, around 84% recorded once. This clonotype was sampled from a man between 65 and 85 years old with urothelial cancer. Source: PBMCs, taken around atezolizumab (anti-PD-L1) treatment. This chain connects TRBV7-9 to TRBJ1-5; D not resolved. CDR3 amino acids: CASVGEGNQPQHF. CDR3 in DNA: TGTGCCAGCGTCGGGGAAGGGAATCAGCCCCAGCATTTT.